This T cell receptor beta chain was profiled in a study of spatial heterogeneity in lung cancer. Study conclusions and caveats: For expanded intratumoral alpha and beta TCRs, counts tracked tumor mutation counts.

In its sample, this clonotype was seen many times. What it binds is not known. This beta chain represents an off-target read in a library built for alpha chains; its size is of limited meaning. A distinct unique molecular identifier was carried by each TCR cDNA molecule. Using its own MiXCR run on the 5' RACE reads, TCRdb lists one record per CDR3 protein. The repertoire includes about 18,000 distinct CDR3 sequences, approximately 9.5% of them detected once, and roughly 21% sits in the top ten. Trimming removed 5 bases at V and 5 bases at J, with 9 bases between. This CDR3 is built from 12 residues. Documented time point: sample taken at primary tumor resection.

This TCR derives from a female donor with early-stage non-small cell lung cancer. The sample was lung tumor tissue, taken at surgery. This chain joins TRBV12-3 or TRBV12-4 and TRBJ2-5, with no clear D. Here the CDR3 DNA reads TGTGCCAGCAGTACGGCCCAGGAGACCCAGTACTTC. Protein: CASSTAQETQYF.